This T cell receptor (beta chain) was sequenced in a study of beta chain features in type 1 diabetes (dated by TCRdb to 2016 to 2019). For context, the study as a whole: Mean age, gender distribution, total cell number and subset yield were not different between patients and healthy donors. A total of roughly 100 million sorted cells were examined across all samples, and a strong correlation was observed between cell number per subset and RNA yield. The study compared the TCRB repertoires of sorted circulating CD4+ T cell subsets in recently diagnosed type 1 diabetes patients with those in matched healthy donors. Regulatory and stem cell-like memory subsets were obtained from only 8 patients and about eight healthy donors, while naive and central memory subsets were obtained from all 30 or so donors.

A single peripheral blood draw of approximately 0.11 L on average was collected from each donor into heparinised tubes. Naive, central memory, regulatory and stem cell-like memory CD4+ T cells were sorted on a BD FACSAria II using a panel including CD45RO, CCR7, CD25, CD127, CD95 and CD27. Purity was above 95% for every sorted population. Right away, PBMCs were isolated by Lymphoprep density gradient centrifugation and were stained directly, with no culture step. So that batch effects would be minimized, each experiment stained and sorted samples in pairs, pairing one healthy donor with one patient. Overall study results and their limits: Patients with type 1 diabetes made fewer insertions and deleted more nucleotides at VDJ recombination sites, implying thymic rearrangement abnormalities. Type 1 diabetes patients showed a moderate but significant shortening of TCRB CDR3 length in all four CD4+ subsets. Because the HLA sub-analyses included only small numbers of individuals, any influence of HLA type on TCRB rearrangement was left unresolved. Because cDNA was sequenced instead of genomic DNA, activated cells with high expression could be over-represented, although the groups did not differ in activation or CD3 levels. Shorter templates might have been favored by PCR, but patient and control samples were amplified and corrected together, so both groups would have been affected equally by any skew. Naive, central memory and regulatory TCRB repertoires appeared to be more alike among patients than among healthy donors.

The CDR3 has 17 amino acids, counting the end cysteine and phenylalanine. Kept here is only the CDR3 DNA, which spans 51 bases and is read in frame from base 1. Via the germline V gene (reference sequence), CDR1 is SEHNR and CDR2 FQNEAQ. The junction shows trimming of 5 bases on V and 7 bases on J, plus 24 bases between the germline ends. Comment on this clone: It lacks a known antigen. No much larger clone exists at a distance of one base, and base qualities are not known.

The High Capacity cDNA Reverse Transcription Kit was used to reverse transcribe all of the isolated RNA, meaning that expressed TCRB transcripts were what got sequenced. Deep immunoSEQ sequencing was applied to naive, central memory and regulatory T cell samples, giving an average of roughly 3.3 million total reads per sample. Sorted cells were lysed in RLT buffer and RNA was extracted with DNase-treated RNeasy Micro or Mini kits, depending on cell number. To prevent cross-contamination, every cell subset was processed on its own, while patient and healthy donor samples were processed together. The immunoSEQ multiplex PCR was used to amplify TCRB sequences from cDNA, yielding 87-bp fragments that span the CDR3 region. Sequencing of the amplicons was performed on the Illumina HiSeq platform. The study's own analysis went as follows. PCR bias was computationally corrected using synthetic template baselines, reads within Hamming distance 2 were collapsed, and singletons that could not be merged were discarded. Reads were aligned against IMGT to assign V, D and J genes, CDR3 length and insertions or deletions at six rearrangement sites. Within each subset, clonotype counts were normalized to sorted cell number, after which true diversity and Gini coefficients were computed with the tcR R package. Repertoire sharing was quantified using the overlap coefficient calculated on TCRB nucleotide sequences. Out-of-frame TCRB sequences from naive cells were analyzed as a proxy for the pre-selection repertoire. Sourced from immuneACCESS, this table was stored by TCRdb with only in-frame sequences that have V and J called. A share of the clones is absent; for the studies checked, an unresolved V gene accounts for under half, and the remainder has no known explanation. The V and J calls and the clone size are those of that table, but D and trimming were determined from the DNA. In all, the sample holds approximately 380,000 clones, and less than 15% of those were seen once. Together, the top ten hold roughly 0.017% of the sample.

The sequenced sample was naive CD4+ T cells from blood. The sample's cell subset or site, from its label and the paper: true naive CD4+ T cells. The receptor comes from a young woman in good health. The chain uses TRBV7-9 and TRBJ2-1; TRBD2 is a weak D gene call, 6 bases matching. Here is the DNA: TGTGCCAGCAGCCGGCTACGGGGGTTGGCGGGGACGAATGAGCAGTTCTTC. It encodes CASSRLRGLAGTNEQFF. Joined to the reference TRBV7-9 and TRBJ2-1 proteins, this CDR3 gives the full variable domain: DTGVSQNPRHKITKRGQNVTFRCDPISEHNRLYWYRQTLGQGPEFLTYFQNEAQLEKSRLLSDRFSAERPKGSFSTLEIQRTEQGDSAMYLCASSRLRGLAGTNEQFFGPGTRLTVL.